This TCR beta chain was recorded in a study of blood T cell repertoires in COVID-19. Study summary: COVID-19 samples, acute and convalescent, were from the United States, Italy and Spain.

Patients of the Seattle cohort, enrolled during active infection, were followed longitudinally. Germline values: CDR1 GTSNPN, CDR2 SVGIG (reference sequence). The V end lost 5 bases, the J end lost 0 bases, and 13 bases lay between the germline ends. This CDR3 is built from 14 residues. In the original workflow: Reference gene primer amplification yielded estimated nucleated cell counts. Some clones are missing from TCRdb's copy, which holds only in-frame ones; the method was immunoSEQ multiplex PCR. The V and J calls and clone size were taken over from that table, and D and trimming were inferred from the DNA. The sample lists 200,000 to 250,000 clones, roughly 76% occurring once.

The specimen was peripheral blood. This receptor was taken from a woman over 75 with COVID-19, enrolled during active disease. The J gene is TRBJ1-1, the V gene TRBV30, with D tentatively TRBD1 (5 bases). The CDR3 nucleotides read TGTGCCTGGTCAGTGGGGCAGTTGAACACTGAAGCTTTCTTT. Translated: CAWSVGQLNTEAFF.